This entry features one T cell receptor beta chain sequence. The entry originates in a study of blood T cells in healthy people across ages. PCR was performed a second time for about 7 to 11 cycles using a sample-barcoded 5' primer and a J-beta primer mix. TCRdb used MiXCR to reprocess the 5' RACE reads, holding one entry per CDR3 protein. The table has roughly 1,500,000 distinct CDR3 sequences, almost 35% seen once. Germline V gene sequence: CDR1 MNHEY, CDR2 SVGEGT. CDR3 length: 12 residues. This sequence was found in a woman in her twenties or thirties in good health. Material: blood. The V gene is TRBV6-2 or TRBV6-3, the J gene TRBJ2-5; unclear D gene. The J call is uncertain, as TRBJ2-7 better fits the DNA end. In DNA form, the CDR3 reads TGTGCCAGCAGTGGGTGGATCCACGAGCAGTACTTC. Translation: CASSGWIHEQYF.